The 21 T cell receptor beta chains listed next were all sequenced from one sample in a study of blood T cell repertoires in COVID-19. Assay used: immunoSEQ multiplex PCR; TCRdb lists only in-frame clones, some missing. The sample lists about 100,000 clones, roughly 90% occurring once. Sample: peripheral blood. Receptor source: an elderly man with acute or convalescent COVID-19.

This rearrangement joins TRBV7-8 to TRBJ2-7; D gene ambiguous. V was trimmed by 1 base and J by 3 bases, leaving 13 bases between them. There are 15 residues in the CDR3. Germline V gene data show CDR1 as SGHVS and CDR2 as FQNEAQ. CDR3 region: CASSLGLAPNYEQYF. The CDR3 nucleotides read TGTGCCAGCAGCTTAGGGCTGGCACCCAACTACGAGCAGTACTTC. Looking up the rest from reference TRBV7-8 and TRBJ2-7 gives the full variable domain: GAGVSQSPRYKVAKRGQDVALRCDPISGHVSLFWYQQALGQGPEFLTYFQNEAQLDKSGLPSDRFFAERPEGSVSTLKIQRTQQEDSAVYLCASSLGLAPNYEQYFGPGTRLTVT.

Only a few counts were recorded for this clone. The chain carries TRBV11-2 and TRBJ2-7; 8 nucleotides match TRBD1. The CDR3 has 14 amino acids. Per germline, CDR1 SGHAT and CDR2 FQNNGV. After removal of 4 bases from V and 5 bases from J, the junction contained 7 bases not matched to a gene. CDR3 DNA sequence: TGTGCCAGCAGCTACCGGACAGGGAGTCACGAGCAGTACTTC. Its protein is CASSYRTGSHEQYF.

The chain employs TRBV7-8 and TRBJ2-1, with a tentative D call TRBD2 (7 bases). Germline V gene data show CDR1 as SGHVS and CDR2 as FQNEAQ. The CDR3 contains 15 residues. Trimming took 4 bases from V and 4 from J, leaving 14 bases between them. This CDR3 reads CASSSERGGYNEQFF. The CDR3 DNA is TGTGCCAGCAGCTCCGAGAGGGGGGGGTACAATGAGCAGTTCTTC.

The chain couples TRBV19 to TRBJ2-5, with TRBD2 matching over 11 bases. Unmatched junction bases numbered 5, after V lost 3 bases and J lost 5 bases. This CDR3 contains 15 residues. Germline V lookup: CDR1 LNHDA, CDR2 SQIVND (reference sequence). The CDR3 DNA follows: TGTGCCAGTAGTATGGGGCTAGCGGGAGGTGAGACCCAGTACTTC. This translates into CASSMGLAGGETQYF.

This chain joins TRBV12-5 and TRBJ2-3; TRBD1 aligns across 7 bases. The CDR3 spans 17 residues. Trimming cost V 0 bases and J 3 bases; bases outside gene matches: 9. Germline V gene data show CDR1 as LGHNT and CDR2 as FRNRAP. CDR3 loop: CASGLVSWAGGTDTQYF. In DNA form, the CDR3 reads TGTGCTAGTGGTTTGGTAAGCTGGGCAGGGGGAACAGATACGCAGTATTTT.

The V gene is TRBV6-1, the J gene TRBJ1-5; D gene ambiguous. From germline, CDR1 is MNHNS and CDR2 SASEGT. The germline V and J ends were trimmed by 3 bases and 13 bases, with 16 bases remaining between them. The CDR3 spans 13 residues. CDR3 sequence (DNA): TGTGCCAGCAGTGATTCGGTAGGCGGCGGTCAGCATTTT. It yields the protein CASSDSVGGGQHF.

The J gene is TRBJ1-4, the V gene TRBV4-3; 9 nucleotides agree with TRBD1. The V gene end was trimmed by 0 bases and the J gene end by 4 bases; junction bases not matched to a gene: 0. The CDR3 is made up of 15 amino acids. Looked up from germline, CDR1 is LGHNA and CDR2 is YSLEER. In DNA, the CDR3 is TGCGCCAGCAGCCAAGAGGGACAGGGTAATGAAAAACTGTTTTTT. It codes for CASSQEGQGNEKLFF.

V usage is TRBV10-3 and J usage is TRBJ2-2; TRBD1 agrees at 10 bases. J lost 4 bases, V lost 2 bases, and 4 bases had no gene match. Germline lookup yields CDR1 ENHRY and CDR2 SYGVKD. The CDR3 totals 16 residues. The CDR3 DNA follows: TGTGCCATCAGTGAGGACCGGACAGGGGGCACCGGGGAGCTGTTTTTT. Its translation is CAISEDRTGGTGELFF.

V and J are TRBV19 and TRBJ2-7, with 8 bases aligning to TRBD2. The CDR3 spans 14 residues. Germline V gene sequence: CDR1 LNHDA, CDR2 SQIVND (reference sequence). The junction had 5 bases not matched to a gene; V was cut back by 6 bases and J by 1 base. The CDR3 here is CASSLASGSYEQYF. CDR3 coding DNA: TGTGCCAGTAGCCTGGCTAGCGGGTCCTACGAGCAGTACTTC.

The chain carries TRBV2 and TRBJ2-3, with D perhaps matching TRBD2 (6 bases). The CDR3 runs 13 residues. From germline, CDR1 is SNHLY and CDR2 FYNNEI. V dropped 7 bases and J dropped 2 bases, with 10 bases sitting between them. The CDR3 region has the DNA TGTGCCAGCAAGGGCGGGATCACAGATACGCAGTATTTT. It yields the protein CASKGGITDTQYF. The full variable domain, its missing parts supplied by reference TRBV2 and TRBJ2-3, is EPEVTQTPSHQVTQMGQEVILRCVPISNHLYFYWYRQILGQKVEFLVSFYNNEISEKSEIFDDQFSVERPDGSNFTLKIRSTKLEDSAMYFCASKGGITDTQYFGPGTRLTVL.

This clone was seen more than once but under ten times. V usage is TRBV5-1 and J usage is TRBJ2-7; D gene unclear. CDR3 length: 13 amino acids. The germline gives CDR1 SGHRS, CDR2 YFSETQ. Trimming left V 0 bases short and J 2 bases short, with 6 bases between. The DNA of the CDR3 is TGCGCCAGCAGCTTGGATCTTCCCTACGAGCAGTACTTC. Translating it yields CASSLDLPYEQYF.

The chain carries TRBV25-1 and TRBJ2-7; a possible D gene is TRBD2 (5 bases). The germline gives CDR1 MGHDK, CDR2 SYGVNS. V lost 5 bases to trimming and J lost 0 bases, with 8 bases between them. The CDR3 runs to 13 residues. The CDR3 nucleotides are TGTGCCAGCAGTATAGGGAGCTCCTACGAGCAGTACTTC. It translates to CASSIGSSYEQYF.

V is TRBV7-8 and J is TRBJ2-2, with TRBD2 as a possible D gene (5 bases). CDR3 length: 15 residues. The V and J ends lost 0 bases and 2 bases respectively, with 7 bases between them. Germline CDR1 is SGHVS and CDR2 is FQNEAQ. The CDR3 region is CASSLARTNTGELFF. The CDR3, as DNA: TGTGCCAGCAGCTTAGCAAGGACTAACACCGGGGAGCTGTTTTTT.

V gene TRBV7-2 combines with J gene TRBJ2-5; D unresolved. The CDR3 spans 14 residues. V lost 1 base and J lost 5, with 11 bases in between. Germline V gene lookup returns CDR1 SGHTA and CDR2 FQGNSA. The CDR3 here is CASSLVVSQETQYF. The CDR3 DNA reads as TGTGCCAGCAGCTTAGTTGTCTCTCAGGAGACCCAGTACTTC.

The chain has TRBV6-5 and TRBJ1-6; TRBD1 matches at 7 bases. Germline V gene lookup returns CDR1 MNHEY and CDR2 SVGAGI. The V segment lost 6 bases and the J segment 4 bases; nucleotides outside the gene matches: 6. This CDR3 is 15 amino acids long. CDR3 sequence reads: CASRGTDTYNSPLHF. The DNA of the CDR3 is TGTGCCAGCAGGGGGACAGACACATATAATTCACCCCTCCACTTT.

The chain is built from TRBV29-1 and TRBJ1-1, with D possibly being TRBD1 (6 bases). The CDR3 sequence is 12 residues long. Germline V gene sequence: CDR1 SQVTM, CDR2 ANQGSEA. V lost 6 bases and J lost 1, with 9 bases in between. The CDR3 here is CSVSQGNTEAFF. Written as DNA, the CDR3 is TGCAGCGTCTCACAGGGGAACACTGAAGCTTTCTTT.

The chain recombines TRBV2 with TRBJ1-1; TRBD1 is a possible D gene (5 bases). The CDR3 has 15 residues. Looked up from germline, CDR1 is SNHLY and CDR2 is FYNNEI. V lost 2 bases, J lost 3 bases, and 13 bases lay in between. For the CDR3, the DNA is TGTGCCAGCAGTGAACGGGGGGTTCGGGACACTGAAGCTTTCTTT. Residues: CASSERGVRDTEAFF.

Notes on this clone: One end of the junction fails to match germline, which may point to a read error. This sequence joins TRBV6-5 and TRBJ2-3; D gene ambiguous. This CDR3 spans 15 amino acids. Germline V gives CDR1 MNHEY, CDR2 SVGAGI. This CDR3 is CASSNSPEYADTQYF. CDR3 sequence (DNA): TGTGCCAGCAGTAACTCCCCCGAGTACGCCGATACGCAGTATTTT.

The rearrangement links TRBV20-1 to TRBJ2-1, with 8 bases lining up with TRBD2. Germline CDR1 DFQATT, CDR2 SNEGSKA (reference sequence). V shed 6 bases, J shed 0 bases, and the junction held 7 bases outside the gene matches. This CDR3 has 15 amino acids. The CDR3 nucleotides are TGCAGTGCCAGTAGCGGGGTCAGCTCCTACAATGAGCAGTTCTTC. Its protein is CSASSGVSSYNEQFF.

This chain joins TRBV3-1 (or the pseudogene TRBV3-2) and TRBJ1-1, with a weak D call TRBD1 (5 bases). Trimming took 4 bases from V and 6 from J, leaving 9 bases between them. This CDR3 spans 12 amino acids. Germline CDR1 reads LGHDT; CDR2 reads YNNKEL (reference sequence). CDR3 sequence: CASSLRDSEAFF. The CDR3 bases are TGTGCCAGCAGCCTCCGGGACTCTGAAGCTTTCTTT.

This clone was seen just once. The gene calls are TRBV2 and TRBJ2-1; 9 nucleotides agree with TRBD2. V dropped 8 bases and J dropped 7; count of bases not matched to a gene: 6. The CDR3 totals 13 residues. Germline CDR1 is SNHLY and CDR2 is FYNNEI. Written as DNA, the CDR3 is TGTGCCAGCTCTAGCGGGATCGTGAATGAGCAGTTCTTC. This codes for CASSSGIVNEQFF.